This record looks at one T cell receptor (beta chain) sequence and its context. V was cut by 6 bases and J by 1 base, with 21 bases left in between. This CDR3 has 17 amino acids. TCRdb fed the RT-PCR reads into MiXCR, producing one record per CDR3 protein. The sample carries hundreds of thousands of distinct CDR3 sequences, approximately 14% recorded once. The sequencing input was memory CD4+ T cells from blood. This receptor was identified in a female donor in good health, serving as a healthy control. This chain uses TRBV12-3 or TRBV12-4 with TRBJ1-1; the D gene is possibly TRBD1 (6 bases). The CDR3 loop is CASSSTGVWSGNTEAFF. DNA for the CDR3: TGTGCCAGCAGCTCGACAGGCGTGTGGTCCGGGAACACTGAAGCTTTCTTT.